A single sample is the source of the 19 T cell receptor delta chains below, sequenced in a study of gamma-delta chains in newborns, infants, children. TCRdb re-called clones from the reads via CATT. Seen here are 3,000 to 5,000 delta-chain clones, 44% observed once, and the top ten hold less than 10%. The source was blood, collected at week 6. The source is a child who was a newborn, infant or young child, either healthy, febrile or measles-vaccinated (not recorded which).

The rearrangement links TRDV1 to TRDJ1; 12 bases line up with TRDD3. This CDR3 has 24 residues. After removal of 1 base from V and 4 bases from J, the junction contained 28 bases not matched to a gene. Germline V lookup: CDR1 TSWWSYY, CDR2 QGS. The CDR3 region has the DNA TGTGCTCTTGGGGAACGGGGGGCCTTCCCTTCCTACGGACTGGGGGATACAGGTGTCGATAAACTCATCTTT. Protein product: CALGERGAFPSYGLGDTGVDKLIF.

On this clone itself: Since a much larger clone is just one base distant, this may be a read error. Additional DNA sequences in this sample encode the identical CDR3. The rearrangement uses TRDV2 and TRDJ3; TRDD3 agrees at 10 bases. J lost 0 bases, V lost 4 bases, and 11 bases had no gene match. This CDR3 comprises 20 residues. Germline V gene data show CDR1 as GEAIGNYY and CDR2 as EKD. The CDR3 loop is CACDTVLGDPNSWDTRQMFF. CDR3 nucleotides: TGTGCCTGTGATACCGTACTGGGGGATCCAAACTCCTGGGACACCCGACAGATGTTTTTC.

V and J are TRDV1 and TRDJ1, with D tentatively TRDD2 (5 bases). With 5 bases removed from V and 0 bases from J, the gap between germline ends came to 16 bases. Germline lookup yields CDR1 TSWWSYY and CDR2 QGS. CDR3 length: 16 amino acids. CDR3 residues: CALGPGPTLYTDKLIF. In DNA form, the CDR3 reads TGTGCTCTTGGGCCCGGGCCTACACTTTACACCGATAAACTCATCTTT.

Remarks on this clone: This may stem from a read error, because a much larger clone lies one nucleotide away. Other DNA sequences from this sample encode an identical CDR3 as well. This sequence joins TRDV2 and TRDJ1, with D possibly matching TRDD2 (7 bases). Germline values: CDR1 GEAIGNYY, CDR2 EKD. CDR3 size: 21 residues. This chain's CDR3 is CACDPLPMRDRRRTYTDKLIF. CDR3 in DNA: TGTGCCTGTGACCCTCTTCCTATGCGGGATAGGAGAAGGACGTACACAGATAAACTCATCTTT.

This clone was seen more than once but under ten times. This chain joins TRDV1 and TRDJ1, with 7 bases matching TRDD2. The V gene end was trimmed by 2 bases and the J gene end by 0 bases; junction bases not matched to a gene: 15. CDR3 length equals 19 residues. CDR1 is TSWWSYY, CDR2 QGS, per germline. The CDR3 DNA sequence: TGTGCTCTTGGGGAATACACTTTCCTACCGACTGGAGACACCGATAAACTCATCTTT. Its translation: CALGEYTFLPTGDTDKLIF.

The V call is TRDV3, the J call TRDJ1, with 11 bases lining up with TRDD3. The J segment lost 8 bases and the V segment lost 0 bases, leaving 20 bases of the junction unmatched. This CDR3 region has 18 residues. Germline V gives CDR1 TVYSNPD, CDR2 GDNSRS (reference sequence). CDR3 region: CAFRDPPLNWGIKPKLIF. The CDR3 DNA is TGTGCCTTTAGGGACCCACCGCTCAACTGGGGGATAAAGCCAAAACTCATCTTT.

The table lists this clone with a few counts. V usage is TRDV1 and J usage is TRDJ1, with 12 bases fitting TRDD3. There are 17 residues in the CDR3. Germline V gene sequence: CDR1 TSWWSYY, CDR2 QGS. The V and J ends lost 0 bases and 7 bases, in that order; junction bases with no gene match: 9. The CDR3 DNA reads TGTGCTCTTGGGGAACTACCTACTGGGGGATACTCTGGTAAACTCATCTTT. It specifies CALGELPTGGYSGKLIF.

On this clone itself: A much larger clonotype is one base distant, so this may be a read error. The V and J genes are TRDV2 and TRDJ3; perhaps TRDD3 as D (6 bases). The germline V gene encodes CDR1 GEAIGNYY and CDR2 EKD. V was cut by 1 base and J by 0 bases, with 12 bases left in between. This CDR3 region has 18 residues. CDR3 bases: TGTGCCTGTGACACTGGGAGATACGGCTCCTGGGACACCCGACAGATGTTTTTC. It is translated as CACDTGRYGSWDTRQMFF.

By frequency in the sample, this clone is large (0.1 to 1%). The same CDR3 is also encoded by other DNA sequences in this sample. This chain uses TRDV2 with TRDJ3, with TRDD3 matching 10 bases. This CDR3 contains 18 residues. Looked up from germline, CDR1 is GEAIGNYY and CDR2 is EKD. The V and J ends lost 0 bases and 0 bases, in that order; junction bases with no gene match: 1. The CDR3 region has the DNA TGTGCCTGTGACACCGGGGGATACGGCTCCTGGGACACCCGACAGATGTTTTTC. Encoded protein: CACDTGGYGSWDTRQMFF.

Remarks on this clone: This clone may be a read error of a much larger clone one base away. Distinct nucleotide sequences in the sample also encode this CDR3. The genes are TRDV2 and TRDJ3; 9 bases map to TRDD3. CDR3 length: 18 residues. CDR1 and CDR2 (germline): GEAIGNYY, EKD. V lost 3 bases, J lost 0 bases, and 5 bases stayed unmatched. The CDR3 is CACDVLGDSSWDTRQMFF. CDR3 nucleotides: TGTGCCTGTGACGTACTGGGGGACAGCTCCTGGGACACCCGACAGATGTTTTTC.

With regard to this clone: This may come from a read error, since a much larger clone is one base off. The rearrangement links TRDV2 to TRDJ1, with 10 bases that match TRDD3. Germline V gives CDR1 GEAIGNYY, CDR2 EKD. This CDR3 has 20 amino acids. V gave up 3 bases and J gave up 0 bases; unmatched junction bases: 18. CDR3 coding DNA: TGTGCCTGTGACCCCTTCCCCAAAACTGGGGGATTCTCGTACACCGATAAACTCATCTTT. Protein product: CACDPFPKTGGFSYTDKLIF.

The chain combines TRDV1 with TRDJ1, with 8 bases fitting TRDD3. The CDR3 runs to 23 residues. V lost 2 bases to trimming and J lost 2 bases; unmatched junction nucleotides: 28. The germline V gene encodes CDR1 TSWWSYY and CDR2 QGS. The CDR3 nucleotides read TGTGCTCTTGGGGAAAGGGACTTCCTTCCGCTGTGGCGGGGGATAGATGGTACCGATAAACTCATCTTT. Residues: CALGERDFLPLWRGIDGTDKLIF.

As for this clone: Since a much larger clone is just one base distant, this may be a read error. The same CDR3 can be traced to other DNA sequences in this sample. V gene TRDV2 combines with J gene TRDJ3; 11 nucleotides align to TRDD3. The CDR3 sequence is 18 residues long. Germline CDR1 and CDR2: GEAIGNYY and EKD. V trimming: 7 bases; J trimming: 0 bases; junction bases outside the gene matches: 7. In nucleotides, the CDR3 is TGTGCCTGCGACGTACTGGGGGATAGCTCCTGGGACACCCGACAGATGTTTTTC. It encodes CACDVLGDSSWDTRQMFF.

As for this clone: At the DNA level, this CDR3 is encoded by other sequences in the same sample as well. V is TRDV2 and J is TRDJ1; 8 bases align to TRDD3. Germline trimming cut 7 bases from V and 0 bases from J; bases unmatched to any gene: 21. The CDR3 is 19 residues long. CDR1 and CDR2 from the germline V gene are GEAIGNYY and EKD. CDR3 amino acids: CACPVEGKLGVPYTDKLIF. The CDR3 nucleotides are TGTGCCTGCCCGGTGGAAGGTAAACTGGGGGTCCCGTACACCGATAAACTCATCTTT.

Details on this clone: This may arise from a read error, as a much more abundant clone is one base away. The genes are TRDV3 and TRDJ1; D remains unclear. This CDR3 spans 12 amino acids. Trimming stripped 2 bases from V and 4 bases from J, with 11 bases between. Looked up from germline, CDR1 is TVYSNPD and CDR2 is GDNSRS (reference sequence). The CDR3 spells CAFDAGVDKLIF. The CDR3 nucleotides read TGTGCCTTTGACGCCGGGGTCGATAAACTCATCTTT.

For this clone: The junction shows a germline mismatch at one end, possibly a read error. J is TRDJ1 and V is TRDV1, with D perhaps matching TRDD3 (6 bases). Per the germline V gene, CDR1 is TSWWSYY and CDR2 is QGS. The CDR3 covers 17 residues. CDR3 sequence (DNA): TGTGCTCTTGGGGAAGTAACTGGAGGATACCACACCGGTAAACTCATCTTT. Its translation: CALGEVTGGYHTGKLIF.

A note on this clone: This sequence may be a read error, since a much larger clone differs from it by one base. The chain couples TRDV2 to TRDJ1; TRDD3 matches at 10 bases. The CDR3 is made up of 19 amino acids. Germline loops: CDR1 GEAIGNYY, CDR2 EKD. The V gene end was trimmed by 0 bases and the J gene end by 0 bases; junction bases not matched to a gene: 12. The CDR3 loop is CACDTVYGGYGTHTDKLIF. The CDR3 DNA reads TGTGCCTGTGACACCGTGTACGGGGGATACGGAACGCACACCGATAAACTCATCTTT.

This clone is judged medium-sized. J is TRDJ2 and V is TRDV2, with 12 bases lining up with TRDD3. The CDR3 is made up of 20 amino acids. In germline, CDR1 is GEAIGNYY, CDR2 EKD. The V gene end was trimmed by 3 bases and the J gene end by 3 bases; junction bases not matched to a gene: 16. In nucleotides, the CDR3 is TGTGCCTGTGACCCCCTTAAGGGACTGGGGGATACCGATCTGACAGCACAACTCTTCTTT. Protein sequence: CACDPLKGLGDTDLTAQLFF.

As regards this clone: A read error may be the cause here, since a much bigger clone is one base away. Additional DNA sequences in this sample encode the identical CDR3. The chain employs TRDV2 and TRDJ1; perhaps TRDD3 as D (5 bases). The CDR3 totals 16 residues. Germline V gives CDR1 GEAIGNYY, CDR2 EKD. For the CDR3, the DNA is TGCGCCTGTGACCCCCTTGAGGATGGGATGGCCGATAAACTCATCTTT. It translates to CACDPLEDGMADKLIF.